This T cell receptor beta chain originates from a study of blood T cell repertoires in COVID-19. Study details: Some COVID-19 samples were acute and others convalescent; all came from the United States, Italy and Spain. From T cells, B-cell-depleted T cells, or PBMCs came the material, which was cDNA or gDNA.

This CDR3 is 16 amino acids long. V shed 5 bases and J shed 1 base, with 17 bases lying between them. The V gene's germline CDR1 is MDHEN and CDR2 SYDVKM. In the authors' methods: Reference gene primer amplification gave nucleated cell count estimates. Libraries were prepared by immunoSEQ multiplex PCR; TCRdb keeps only in-frame clonotypes and omits some of them. That table supplies the V and J calls and clone size; D and trimming were determined from the DNA. The sample holds 150,000 or so clones; 85% are singletons and the top ten take roughly 2.9%. The clonotype was recovered from a woman in her 40s with active or convalescent COVID-19. The chain has TRBV28 and TRBJ1-1; D possibly corresponds to TRBD1 (6 bases). Sequencing input: peripheral blood. Here the CDR3 DNA reads TGTGCCAGCAGTAGCACAGGGAGGGGTTCGAACACTGAAGCTTTCTTT. Translation gives CASSSTGRGSNTEAFF. Combining the CDR3 with reference TRBV28 and TRBJ1-1 gives the whole variable domain DVKVTQSSRYLVKRTGEKVFLECVQDMDHENMFWYRQDPGLGLRLIYFSYDVKMKEKGDIPEGYSVSREKKERFSLILESASTNQTSMYLCASSSTGRGSNTEAFFGQGTRLTVV.